The present T cell receptor beta chain was sequenced within a study of T cell responses to AZD1222 COVID-19 vaccine. Regarding this clone: Antigen specificity is unknown.

Germline V CDR1 and CDR2: MNHEY, SVGAGI. Trimming stripped 5 bases from V and 6 bases from J, with 13 bases between. The CDR3 length is 14 residues. TCRdb's table, derived via immunoSEQ multiplex PCR, lists solely in-frame clones and lacks some. This sample yields 150,000 or so clones, of which roughly 90% are seen a single time; roughly 5.5% belongs to the top ten. Study results and limitations: Compared with day 0, the breadth and depth of the Spike-specific TCR repertoire rose significantly after two doses of AZD1222.

J is TRBJ1-4 and V is TRBV6-5; D is unclear. The origin of this receptor is an adult in good health. This specimen consisted of peripheral blood, obtained on day 0 of AZD1222 vaccination. As DNA, the CDR3 is TGTGCCAGCAGTCATCGGACTACCCATGAAAAACTGTTTTTT. As protein: CASSHRTTHEKLFF.